One sample yielded the 10 T cell receptor beta chains listed below, sequenced in a study of blood T cell repertoires in COVID-19. Libraries were prepared by immunoSEQ multiplex PCR; TCRdb keeps only in-frame clonotypes and omits some of them. The sample contains some 99,000 clones, about 79% of which appear only once. The sequencing sample was made of peripheral blood. The receptor set was obtained from a woman aged 80 or older with active or convalescent COVID-19.

The CDR3 DNA is TGTGCCAGCAGCTTAGTTGGGCTAGCTGCAGATACGCAGTATTTT. Amino acid sequence: CASSLVGLAADTQYF. The chain couples TRBV11-2 to TRBJ2-3; D might be TRBD2 (5 bases). The ends were cut back, 1 base at V and 4 bases at J, with 12 bases in the middle. This CDR3 contains 15 residues. From germline, CDR1 is SGHAT and CDR2 FQNNGV.

The chain combines TRBV2 with TRBJ2-5; 7 positions match TRBD2. There are 15 residues in the CDR3. Trimming removed 0 bases from V and 4 bases from J; junction bases left unmatched: 5. Germline assignment: CDR1 SNHLY and CDR2 FYNNEI. The CDR3 DNA follows: TGTGCCAGCAGTGAAGCGCGGGGGACTGGAGAGACCCAGTACTTC. This codes for CASSEARGTGETQYF. The full variable domain, in which reference TRBV2 and TRBJ2-5 provide the parts outside the CDR3, is EPEVTQTPSHQVTQMGQEVILRCVPISNHLYFYWYRQILGQKVEFLVSFYNNEISEKSEIFDDQFSVERPDGSNFTLKIRSTKLEDSAMYFCASSEARGTGETQYFGPGTRLLVL.

The V call is TRBV27, the J call TRBJ1-5; D unclear. This CDR3 has 14 amino acids. Germline CDR1 MNHEY, CDR2 SMNVEV (reference sequence). Trimming took 3 bases from V and 0 from J, leaving 6 bases between them. The CDR3 coding sequence is TGTGCCAGCAGTTTTGGGCGTAGCAATCAGCCCCAGCATTTT. Its protein product is CASSFGRSNQPQHF.

The chain links TRBV5-4 to TRBJ2-2; D possibly corresponds to TRBD1 (6 bases). The CDR3 covers 13 residues. Trimming shortened V by 2 bases and J by 6 bases, and 8 bases separated the two germline ends. Germline loops: CDR1 SGHNT, CDR2 YYREEE (reference sequence). This CDR3 is CASSFRGAGELFF. CDR3 in DNA: TGTGCCAGCAGCTTCAGGGGCGCCGGGGAGCTGTTTTTT.

The rearrangement joins TRBV20-1 to TRBJ2-7; 9 nucleotides agree with TRBD1. Germline V gene sequence: CDR1 DFQATT, CDR2 SNEGSKA (reference sequence). V shed 3 bases, J shed 4 bases, and the junction held 7 bases outside the gene matches. The CDR3 totals 14 residues. The CDR3 DNA is TGCAGTGCTAGTTCCGGGACAGGGCGTTACGAGCAGTACTTC. It yields the protein CSASSGTGRYEQYF.

V and J are TRBV4-1 and TRBJ1-1; tentatively, D is TRBD1 (5 bases). This CDR3 is 13 amino acids long. V was shortened by 1 base and J by 5 bases, with 8 bases between the two germline ends. The germline gives CDR1 MGHRA, CDR2 YSYEKL. The CDR3 reads CASSQVRGTEAFF. The CDR3 coding sequence is TGCGCCAGCAGCCAAGTAAGGGGTACTGAAGCTTTCTTT.

The chain carries TRBV24-1 and TRBJ2-1; possible D gene TRBD2, 6 bases. Trimming left V 4 bases short and J 4 bases short, with 16 bases between. CDR3 length: 16 amino acids. The germline CDR1 and CDR2 sequences are KGHDR and SFDVKD. CDR3 coding DNA: TGTGCCACCAGTGACCCGACCACGGGACTGTACAATGAGCAGTTCTTC. Its translation is CATSDPTTGLYNEQFF.

This clone was recorded a few times. This chain joins TRBV19 and TRBJ2-3; 8 bases agree with TRBD2. With 5 bases clipped from V and 2 bases from J, the junction kept 18 bases outside the gene matches. The CDR3 covers 19 residues. CDR1 and CDR2 (germline): LNHDA, SQIVND (reference sequence). CDR3 amino acids: CASSGRLSSGSLPTDTQYF. The DNA of the CDR3 is TGTGCCAGTAGTGGACGACTGTCCAGCGGGAGTCTTCCCACAGATACGCAGTATTTT.

This clone was counted a single time. The chain recombines TRBV10-3 with TRBJ1-5, with TRBD1 as a possible D gene (5 bases). Germline V CDR1 and CDR2: ENHRY, SYGVKD. V was trimmed by 8 bases and J by 3 bases, leaving 11 bases between them. The length of the CDR3 is 13 residues. This chain's CDR3 is CAISWGDNQPQHF. CDR3 bases: TGTGCCATCTCTTGGGGGGACAATCAGCCCCAGCATTTT.

The rearrangement uses TRBV19 and TRBJ1-2; possibly TRBD1 for D (5 bases). Germline V CDR1 and CDR2: LNHDA, SQIVND (reference sequence). V was clipped by 3 bases and J by 6 bases, with 17 bases between them. The CDR3 is 15 residues long. The CDR3 here is CASSIQSLGHNGYTF. CDR3 coding DNA: TGTGCCAGTAGTATCCAATCCTTGGGGCACAATGGCTACACCTTC.